Listed below are T cell receptor beta chains from one sample, sequenced in a study of metastatic and nonmetastatic thyroid tumors. TCRdb called clones again from the PCR reads with MiXCR. Here the sample spans tens of thousands of clones, more than 35% being singletons. The source material was tumor tissue. The receptor set was obtained from a female donor with papillary thyroid cancer or a benign thyroid nodule (not recorded which). Some clones in this sample may be carry-over from other donors' samples. CDR3s include the opening cysteine and the closing phenylalanine or tryptophan. Each record gives: clone size, D gene, V gene, J gene, CDR3 DNA, CDR3 protein. D genes are given only for firm matches. Clone sizes are given selectively: once, few, many, or a class where the clone is expanded.

NA	NA	TRBV20-1	TRBJ2-6	TGCAGTGCTAATCGCGGGACAGTTCTATCTGGGGCCAACGTCCTGACTTTC	CSANRGTVLSGANVLTF
NA	NA	TRBV15	TRBJ1-5	TGTGCCACCAGCAGAGACATGACCTTACCCCAGCATTTT	CATSRDMTLPQHF
NA	NA	TRBV5-1	TRBJ2-2	TGCGCCAGCAGCCTGCAGAACACCGGGGAGCTGTTTTTT	CASSLQNTGELFF
NA	TRBD1	TRBV30	TRBJ2-7	TGTGCCTCCGACAGGGGGCTAAGTAACGAGCAGTACTTC	CASDRGLSNEQYF
NA	TRBD2	TRBV5-1	TRBJ2-7	TGCGCCAGCAGTCTAGCGGGAGGGCGAGGCGAGCAGTACTTC	CASSLAGGRGEQYF
NA	NA	TRBV30	TRBJ2-7	TGTGCCTGGACCCCCACCACTTACGAGCAGTACTTC	CAWTPTTYEQYF
NA	NA	TRBV6-5	TRBJ2-3	TGTGCCAGCAGTCCCACTAGGTATGATACGCAGTATTTT	CASSPTRYDTQYF
NA	NA	TRBV6-1	TRBJ2-7	TGTGCCAGCAGTACCAGGGACGAGCAGTACTTC	CASSTRDEQYF
NA	NA	TRBV7-3	TRBJ2-2	TGTGCCAGCAGCCCAGGGAGCCCCCGGGCCGGGGAGCTGTTTTTT	CASSPGSPRAGELFF
few	NA	TRBV29-1	TRBJ2-7	TGCAGCGTACGACTAGGGACGTCCTCCTACGAGCAGTACTTC	CSVRLGTSSYEQYF
few	TRBD1	TRBV6-5	TRBJ2-1	TGTGCCAGCAGTTACTCGGGACAGGGGAACAATGAGCAGTTCTTC	CASSYSGQGNNEQFF
NA	TRBD1	TRBV15	TRBJ2-3	TGTGCCACCAGCCCCCCGGGACAGCATTCCACAGATACGCAGTATTTT	CATSPPGQHSTDTQYF
few	NA	TRBV19	TRBJ2-3	TGTGCCAGTAGTGCCGGTCGGGCCACAGATACGCAGTATTTT	CASSAGRATDTQYF
NA	TRBD1	TRBV5-1	TRBJ2-7	TGCGCCAGCAGCCCGCAGGGGGCGCGGTACGAGCAGTACTTC	CASSPQGARYEQYF
NA	NA	TRBV9	TRBJ2-7	TGTGCCAGCAGCGTAGGTACGGGGCGGGCAGAAGAAGAGCAGTACTTC	CASSVGTGRAEEEQYF
NA	NA	TRBV5-1	TRBJ1-1	TGCGCCAGCAGCTTGGCCAGGGGGAACACTGAAGCTTTCTTT	CASSLARGNTEAFF
NA	TRBD1	TRBV5-1	TRBJ1-2	TGCGCCAGCAGCTGGACAGGGGTGCATTATATGGAGTATGGCTACACCTTC	CASSWTGVHYMEYGYTF
few	TRBD2	TRBV6-2/TRBV6-3	TRBJ2-7	TGTGCCAGCCCTCCGGGACTAGCGGATCACTCCCTCTCCTACGAGCAGTACTTC	CASPPGLADHSLSYEQYF
NA	NA	TRBV5-1	TRBJ2-2	TGCGCCAGCAGCTTGGCCCGGATTGGCACCGGGGAGCTGTTTTTT	CASSLARIGTGELFF
NA	NA	TRBV10-3	TRBJ2-1	TGTGCCATCAGCGCTACAGACAATGAGCAGTTCTTC	CAISATDNEQFF
NA	TRBD1	TRBV20-1	TRBJ1-5	TGCAGTGCTTATAACAGGGGAGGCGAGGGCAATCAGCCCCAGCATTTT	CSAYNRGGEGNQPQHF
NA	TRBD1	TRBV20-1	TRBJ2-1	TGCAGTGCTACGGGACAGGGGGCCGGTGAGCAGTTCTTC	CSATGQGAGEQFF
NA	NA	TRBV6-2/TRBV6-3	TRBJ2-7	TGTGCCAGCAGAACAGGGAGTTCGTGGCAGTACTTC	CASRTGSSWQYF
few	NA	TRBV6-1	TRBJ1-2	TGTGCCAGCAGTGAGGGAGGGTACGGTGGCTACACCTTC	CASSEGGYGGYTF
few	NA	TRBV6-2/TRBV6-3	TRBJ1-5	TGTGCCAGCAGTTACGTGGACAGTTATAATCAGCCCCAGCATTTT	CASSYVDSYNQPQHF
NA	TRBD2	TRBV7-6	TRBJ2-3	TGTGCCAGCAGCCTAGCGGCGGGGGGGTCAGATACGCAGTATTTT	CASSLAAGGSDTQYF
NA	NA	TRBV2	TRBJ1-6	TGTGCCAGCAGTGGGTCCAGGAACAATTCACCCCTCCACTTT	CASSGSRNNSPLHF
few	NA	TRBV6-2/TRBV6-3	TRBJ2-1	TGTGCCAGCATTACCCTTCACCTTATTTACAATGAGCAGTTCTTC	CASITLHLIYNEQFF
NA	NA	TRBV19	TRBJ2-3	TGTGCCAGTAGTATACCAAATCCAGATACGCAGTATTTT	CASSIPNPDTQYF
few	NA	TRBV27	TRBJ1-2	TGTGCCAGCAGTTCAAGGGGCCTGGCTAACTATGGCTACACCTTC	CASSSRGLANYGYTF
NA	TRBD1	TRBV11-2	TRBJ2-7	TGTGCCAGCAGCTTAGAAGCAGGGGGCGAGCAGTACTTC	CASSLEAGGEQYF
few	NA	TRBV6-2/TRBV6-3	TRBJ2-3	TGTGCCAGCAGTGTACGGGGGACCAACACAGATACACAGTATTTT	CASSVRGTNTDTQYF
once	NA	TRBV5-6	TRBJ2-7	TGTGCCAGCACCACCGATGCGGGCTCCTACGAGCAGTACTTC	CASTTDAGSYEQYF
few	TRBD1	TRBV20-1	TRBJ1-2	TGCAGTGCTAGAGATTCGGGGACAGGGGGCCGGTATGGCTACACCTTC	CSARDSGTGGRYGYTF
NA	TRBD1	TRBV19	TRBJ1-1	TGTGCCAGTAGGCACACAGGGGTTATTTTGAACACTGAAGCTTTCTTT	CASRHTGVILNTEAFF
NA	TRBD2	TRBV20-1	TRBJ2-2	TGCAGTGCTAGAGTAGGGACTAGCGGGAGTGACGGGGAGCTGTTTTTT	CSARVGTSGSDGELFF
NA	TRBD2	TRBV5-4	TRBJ2-3	TGTGCCAGCAGCTTGGAGGGCGGGAGTACAACAGATACGCAGTATTTT	CASSLEGGSTTDTQYF
NA	TRBD2	TRBV20-1	TRBJ2-1	TGCAGTGCCACACCCGGGACTAGTGACAGTCGTGAGCAGTTCTTC	CSATPGTSDSREQFF
NA	TRBD2	TRBV7-8	TRBJ2-2	TGTGCCAGCGCTGCGGGAGAGGCCTCCGGGGAGCTGTTTTTT	CASAAGEASGELFF
few	TRBD1	TRBV27	TRBJ2-1	TGTGCCAGCAGTTTATCGAGGGGGCTACTCAATGAGCAGTTCTTC	CASSLSRGLLNEQFF
NA	TRBD2	TRBV6-1	TRBJ2-5	TGTGCCAGCAGTGAAAAGATCGGAGCGGGATGGCCGGCCCAAGAGACCCAGTACTTC	CASSEKIGAGWPAQETQYF
NA	NA	TRBV9	TRBJ1-1	TGTGCCAGCAGCGTAGAGGGAGGGGGCACTGAAGCTTTCTTT	CASSVEGGGTEAFF
NA	NA	TRBV5-1	TRBJ2-1	TGCGCCAGCGCTCGCTCGGGAAACAATGAGCAGTTCTTC	CASARSGNNEQFF
NA	NA	TRBV6-1	TRBJ2-3	TGTGCCAGCAGTGCTTTCGGGGAGAGCACAGATACGCAGTATTTT	CASSAFGESTDTQYF
NA	TRBD1	TRBV2	TRBJ1-2	TGTGCCAGCAGTGTAATGGACAGGGGTAATGGCTACACCTTC	CASSVMDRGNGYTF
NA	NA	TRBV20-1	TRBJ1-5	TGCAGTGCTCCGAAGAATTCAGGGAGCCGGGGGCAGCCCCAGCATTTT	CSAPKNSGSRGQPQHF
few	TRBD1	TRBV6-1	TRBJ2-7	TGTGCCAGCAGTCCCTGGACAGGGACTCGCCGCGAGCAGTACTTC	CASSPWTGTRREQYF
NA	NA	TRBV10-3	TRBJ2-1	TGTGCCATCAGTGAGTCGCCAGGGGCATACAATGAGCAGTTCTTC	CAISESPGAYNEQFF
NA	TRBD1	TRBV24-1	TRBJ1-2	TGTGCCACCAGTGCCGGGACAGACTATGGCTACACCTTC	CATSAGTDYGYTF
few	NA	TRBV6-2/TRBV6-3	TRBJ1-2	TGTGCCAGCAGTTACGAATCGGGTCGCGGGCCCCTGAACTATGGCTACACCTTC	CASSYESGRGPLNYGYTF
NA	NA	TRBV11-2	TRBJ1-2	TGTGCCAGCAGCTTAGACCAGGTCTATGGCTACACCTTC	CASSLDQVYGYTF
NA	NA	TRBV7-8	TRBJ1-2	TGTGCCAGCAGCTTAGCGGGCAGCTCATATGGCTACACCTTC	CASSLAGSSYGYTF
NA	TRBD1	TRBV7-9	TRBJ2-7	TGTGCCAGCAGCTCAGCCGGGACAGGGCACGTCACCTTC	CASSSAGTGHVTF
few	NA	TRBV12-3/TRBV12-4	TRBJ1-1	TGTGCCAGCAGTTTAGTCGGGGCGCGGACTGAAGCTTTCTTT	CASSLVGARTEAFF